The rows below give T cell receptor beta chains drawn from one sample of a study of glioma-infiltrating T cells after dendritic cell vaccination. TCRdb keeps only in-frame clones here, not all; method: immunoSEQ multiplex PCR. In the table there are 20,000 to 25,000 clones, more than 65% of which are singletons. Sequenced here: blood, sampled before dendritic cell vaccination. Source of these receptors: a human donor with glioblastoma. The conserved cysteine and the conserved F or W are not part of the CDR3 here. The size entry is marked missing in some rows and otherwise reads once, few, many or a size class.

clone_size: few; v_call: TRBV5-1; cdr3_aa: ASSPLRDTQY
clone_size: NA; v_call: TRBV5-8; cdr3_aa: ASSLASGRALRADTQY
clone_size: NA; v_call: TRBV19; cdr3_aa: ASSTGQAFWQPQH
clone_size: NA; v_call: TRBV7-2; cdr3_aa: ASSLGGVGWELF
clone_size: NA; v_call: TRBV9; cdr3_aa: ASSVDEARIPEQY
clone_size: NA; v_call: TRBV9; cdr3_aa: ASSSGTSGGAQETQY
clone_size: NA; v_call: TRBV6-5; cdr3_aa: ASSEGANTEAF
clone_size: NA; v_call: TRBV19; cdr3_aa: ASSNQVFYEQY
clone_size: NA; v_call: TRBV4-3; cdr3_aa: ASSQGEAGYNEQF
clone_size: NA; v_call: TRBV9; cdr3_aa: ASSPSPQGWDTQY
clone_size: NA; v_call: TRBV7-2; cdr3_aa: ASSLIAGLGEQY
clone_size: NA; v_call: TRBV7-3; cdr3_aa: ASSQGGGRINEQF
clone_size: NA; v_call: TRBV30; cdr3_aa: AGDSVSNEQY
clone_size: once; v_call: TRBV5-6; cdr3_aa: ASSHPGTRYLREG
clone_size: NA; v_call: TRBV28; cdr3_aa: ASSLSMFNYGYT
clone_size: NA; v_call: TRBV10-3; cdr3_aa: ATAGPEQPQH
clone_size: NA; v_call: TRBV4-2; cdr3_aa: ASSQAPTANQPQH
clone_size: NA; v_call: TRBV7-9; cdr3_aa: ASSWTGEDTEAF
clone_size: NA; v_call: TRBV7-2; cdr3_aa: ASSLAANYEQY
clone_size: NA; v_call: TRBV25-1; cdr3_aa: ASSELSFEETQY
clone_size: NA; v_call: TRBV9; cdr3_aa: ASSEGTVTYGYT
clone_size: NA; v_call: TRBV9; cdr3_aa: ASTEKAGGPIITGELF
clone_size: NA; v_call: TRBV5-4; cdr3_aa: ASSLGGRSFEQY
clone_size: NA; v_call: TRBV5-1; cdr3_aa: ASSPDRGRYTEAF
clone_size: few; v_call: TRBV11-3; cdr3_aa: ASSWGQGTNEQF
clone_size: NA; v_call: TRBV5-1; cdr3_aa: ASQTSGNADTQY
clone_size: NA; v_call: TRBV29-1; cdr3_aa: SVDPGLEAF
clone_size: NA; v_call: TRBV5-4; cdr3_aa: ASSLDSSGRAYTQY
clone_size: NA; v_call: TRBV4-3; cdr3_aa: ASSQDTSGDAYEQY
clone_size: NA; v_call: TRBV6-5; cdr3_aa: ASSPPTYSYNEQF
clone_size: NA; v_call: TRBV7-3; cdr3_aa: ASSLLPQGFTQTMNTEAF
clone_size: NA; v_call: TRBV25-1; cdr3_aa: ASSGPGLGRGETQY
clone_size: NA; v_call: TRBV6-5; cdr3_aa: ASSRQGYEQY
clone_size: once; v_call: TRBV5-6; cdr3_aa: ASEQRHLNTEAF
clone_size: NA; v_call: TRBV7-3; cdr3_aa: ASSPTTSTDTQY
clone_size: NA; v_call: TRBV7-9; cdr3_aa: ASSPGGGGYT
clone_size: NA; v_call: TRBV27; cdr3_aa: ASSTGTVEKLF
clone_size: NA; v_call: TRBV21-1; cdr3_aa: ASRGAGGGTEAF
clone_size: NA; v_call: TRBV5-5; cdr3_aa: ASSSMSDTQY
clone_size: few; v_call: TRBV6-1; cdr3_aa: ASSYAPGYTEAF
clone_size: once; v_call: TRBV6-4; cdr3_aa: ASSLTTPYEQY
clone_size: NA; v_call: TRBV28; cdr3_aa: ASTSTGLHTEAF
clone_size: NA; v_call: TRBV19; cdr3_aa: ASSTPRQGRPSYNEQF
clone_size: NA; v_call: TRBV30; cdr3_aa: AWLQWNTGELF
clone_size: NA; v_call: TRBV10-3; cdr3_aa: AISGTGDNQPQH
clone_size: NA; v_call: TRBV5-6; cdr3_aa: ASSPAPGNTEAF
clone_size: once; v_call: TRBV7-9; cdr3_aa: ASSRRQGGYQPQH
clone_size: NA; v_call: TRBV5-6; cdr3_aa: ASSAGLAGAIDTQY
clone_size: NA; v_call: TRBV9; cdr3_aa: ASSVEGGRGTEAF
clone_size: NA; v_call: TRBV29-1; cdr3_aa: SVSGSSYEQY
clone_size: few; v_call: TRBV28; cdr3_aa: ASRRIAGEREQY
clone_size: NA; v_call: TRBV5-6; cdr3_aa: ASSPGGTGYT
clone_size: NA; v_call: TRBV9; cdr3_aa: ASILDTGESYGYT
clone_size: few; v_call: TRBV9; cdr3_aa: ASSAGTGLYEQY
clone_size: NA; v_call: TRBV5-1; cdr3_aa: ASSGTTGGEQY